The next 6 T cell receptor beta chains were all read from a single sample in a study of cytomegalovirus exposure and HLA in healthy donors. 13 Jbeta primers and 60 Vbeta primers were used for the PCR. Repertoires were generated with immunoSEQ multiplex PCR, while TCRdb's copy carries only in-frame clones and drops some. The sample consists of about 99,000 clones, over 75% of them appearing once. Sequencing was carried out using PBMCs. Receptors were obtained from a woman aged 18-30 years in good health and CMV-seropositive.

This clone was seen just once. This chain connects TRBV28 to TRBJ2-2; D is undetermined. The length of the CDR3 is 12 residues. Between the trimmed V and J ends, which lost 2 bases and 7 bases, there was a span of 5 bases. Per germline, CDR1 MDHEN and CDR2 SYDVKM. The chain's CDR3 is CASSLAVGELFF. The DNA for the CDR3 is TGTGCCAGCAGTTTAGCGGTCGGGGAGCTGTTTTTT.

CDR3 loop: CASSVVGFGSTEAFF. DNA of the CDR3: TGTGCCAGCAGCGTAGTAGGGTTCGGGAGCACTGAAGCTTTCTTT. V usage is TRBV9 and J usage is TRBJ1-1; D is unclear. Germline assignment: CDR1 SGDLS and CDR2 YYNGEE. The CDR3 is 15 amino acids. V dropped 0 bases and J dropped 4 bases, with 13 bases sitting between them. Supplemented by reference TRBV9 and TRBJ1-1, the full variable domain reads DSGVTQTPKHLITATGQRVTLRCSPRSGDLSVYWYQQSLDQGLQFLIQYYNGEERAKGNILERFSAQQFPDLHSELNLSSLELGDSALYFCASSVVGFGSTEAFFGQGTRLTVV.

V gene TRBV19 combines with J gene TRBJ2-7; possible D gene TRBD1, 6 bases. The CDR3 runs 14 residues. Trimming took 5 bases from V and 0 from J, leaving 11 bases between them. Germline CDR1 is LNHDA and CDR2 is SQIVND (reference sequence). As DNA, the CDR3 is TGTGCCAGTAGTGTCACAGGGCTCTCCTACGAGCAGTACTTC. Its translation: CASSVTGLSYEQYF.

This chain connects TRBV5-4 to TRBJ2-3; possibly TRBD1 for D (5 bases). CDR3 size: 14 residues. The germline V and J ends were trimmed by 5 bases and 3 bases, with 13 bases remaining between them. The germline CDR1 and CDR2 sequences are SGHNT and YYREEE (reference sequence). This chain's CDR3 is CASRSPQGTDTQYF. DNA for the CDR3: TGTGCCAGCAGGTCGCCCCAGGGAACAGATACGCAGTATTTT. Full variable domain (outside the CDR3, taken from reference TRBV5-4 and TRBJ2-3): ETGVTQSPTHLIKTRGQQVTLRCSSQSGHNTVSWYQQALGQGPQFIFQYYREEENGRGNFPPRFSGLQFPNYSSELNVNALELDDSALYLCASRSPQGTDTQYFGPGTRLTVL.

There are a few counts of this clone. The chain joins TRBV15 to TRBJ2-7, with D possibly matching TRBD1 (5 bases). V was cut by 3 bases and J by 5 bases, with 17 bases left in between. Germline CDR1 is LNHNV and CDR2 is YYDKDF (reference sequence). CDR3 length: 15 residues. CDR3 bases: TGTGCCACCAGCAGTTCGGGCAGGGCAGACCACGAGCAGTACTTC. Amino acids: CATSSSGRADHEQYF. Combining the CDR3 with reference TRBV15 and TRBJ2-7 gives the whole variable domain DAMVIQNPRYQVTQFGKPVTLSCSQTLNHNVMYWYQQKSSQAPKLLFHYYDKDFNNEADTPDNFQSRRPNTSFCFLDIRSPGLGDTAMYLCATSSSGRADHEQYFGPGTRLTVT.

The chain employs TRBV28 and TRBJ2-7; D perhaps matches TRBD2 (6 bases). With 10 bases removed from V and 7 bases from J, the gap between germline ends came to 14 bases. Germline values: CDR1 MDHEN, CDR2 SYDVKM. The CDR3 contains 11 residues. The DNA for the CDR3 is TGTGCCACCAAGGAGGGGTCTGAGCAGTACTTC. It specifies CATKEGSEQYF.